This paragraph covers one T cell receptor (beta chain) sequence. Its antigen is currently unknown. TCRdb's table, derived via immunoSEQ multiplex PCR, lists solely in-frame clones and lacks some. This table holds some 110,000 clones, just over 85% found once. This entry is derived from a study of T cell responses to AZD1222 COVID-19 vaccine. Findings and caveats of the study: The donor group comprised mostly white British people and more females; the analysis possibly underestimated clonal diversity. Mapped onto spike, vaccine-associated CD4 TCRs spanned it and were dominant at 160-218 and 743-854. Repertoires were obtained only post-peak T cell response.

Germline V gene lookup returns CDR1 SEHNR and CDR2 FQNEAQ (reference sequence). Trimming removed 5 bases at V and 1 base at J, with 9 bases between. The CDR3 length is 15 residues. Doses given second, at about 4 or about 12 weeks, were pooled. The chain links TRBV7-9 to TRBJ1-6; D ambiguous. Sequenced here: peripheral blood, sampled 28 days after the second AZD1222 dose. This TCR was sampled from an adult who received the AZD1222 COVID-19 vaccine. As DNA, the CDR3 is TGTGCCAGCAGCAACTTAAGGTCCTATAATTCACCCCTCCACTTT. It is translated as CASSNLRSYNSPLHF.